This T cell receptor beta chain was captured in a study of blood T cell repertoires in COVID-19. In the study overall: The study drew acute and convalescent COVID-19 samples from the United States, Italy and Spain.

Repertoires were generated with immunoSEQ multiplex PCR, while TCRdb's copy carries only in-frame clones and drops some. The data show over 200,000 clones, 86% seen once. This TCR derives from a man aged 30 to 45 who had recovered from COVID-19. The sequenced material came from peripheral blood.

The CDR3 DNA follows: TGTGCCAGCAGCTTAGACCGGCAGGGTGGGGTAAATTCACCCCTCCACTTT. Residues: CASSLDRQGGVNSPLHF. The rearrangement joins TRBV11-2 to TRBJ1-6; weak D call: TRBD1 (5 bases). Trimming took 0 bases from V and 7 from J, leaving 16 bases between them. This CDR3 is 17 amino acids long. Germline loops: CDR1 SGHAT, CDR2 FQNNGV.